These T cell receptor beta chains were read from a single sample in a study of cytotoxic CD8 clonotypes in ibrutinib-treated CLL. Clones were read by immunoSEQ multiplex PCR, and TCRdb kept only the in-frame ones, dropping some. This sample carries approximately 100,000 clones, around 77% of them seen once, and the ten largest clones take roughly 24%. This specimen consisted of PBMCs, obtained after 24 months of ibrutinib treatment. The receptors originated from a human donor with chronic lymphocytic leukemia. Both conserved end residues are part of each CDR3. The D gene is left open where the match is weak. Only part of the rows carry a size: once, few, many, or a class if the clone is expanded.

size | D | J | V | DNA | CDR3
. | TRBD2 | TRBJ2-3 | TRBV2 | TGTGCCAGCAGGCGGGAGGCGGGCACAGATACGCAGTATTTT | CASRREAGTDTQYF
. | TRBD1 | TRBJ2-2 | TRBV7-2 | TGTGCCAGCAGCAGAGACACCGGGACAGGGTTAACCGGGGAGCTGTTTTTT | CASSRDTGTGLTGELFF
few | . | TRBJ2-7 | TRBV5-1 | TGCGCCAGCAGCTTGGGACTTAGCACCTACGAGCAGTACTTC | CASSLGLSTYEQYF
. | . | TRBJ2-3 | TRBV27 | TGTGCCAGCAGTTTAACTAGTAATACAGATACGCAGTATTTT | CASSLTSNTDTQYF
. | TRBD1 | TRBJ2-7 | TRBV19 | TGTGCCAGTAGTATCTTGACAGGGGGCTACGAGCAGTACTTC | CASSILTGGYEQYF
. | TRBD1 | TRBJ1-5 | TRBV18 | TGTGCCAGCTCCCAAGACAGGGACCAGCCCCAGCATTTT | CASSQDRDQPQHF
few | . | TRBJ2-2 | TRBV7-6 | TGTGCCAGCAGCTTAGTTGATGGGACCGGGGAGCTGTTTTTT | CASSLVDGTGELFF
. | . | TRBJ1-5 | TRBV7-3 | TGTTTCTCGGGGCGGAATCAGCCCCAGCATTTT | CFSGRNQPQHF
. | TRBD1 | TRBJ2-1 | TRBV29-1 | TGCAGCGTGGCCGGGACAGGGGCAGACAATGAGCAGTTCTTC | CSVAGTGADNEQFF
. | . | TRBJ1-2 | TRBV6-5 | TGTGCCAGCAGTGGACTCCTCGGGAGTAACTATGGCTACACCTTC | CASSGLLGSNYGYTF
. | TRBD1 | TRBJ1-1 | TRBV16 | TGTGCCAGCAGCCAATCGGGACAGATGAACACTGAAGCTTTCTTT | CASSQSGQMNTEAFF
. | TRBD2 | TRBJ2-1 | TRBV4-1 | TGCGCCAGCAGCCAACCCCCAGCGGGGAGCTCCTACAATGAGCAGTTCTTC | CASSQPPAGSSYNEQFF
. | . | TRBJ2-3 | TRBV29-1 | TGCAGCGTTGAATTTGGGGGACACCAAGATACGCAGTATTTT | CSVEFGGHQDTQYF
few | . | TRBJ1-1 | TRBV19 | TGTGCCAGTATTAGGTCCTATCAGGACACTGAAGCTTTCTTT | CASIRSYQDTEAFF
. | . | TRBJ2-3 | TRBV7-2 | TGTGCCAGCAGCTTGGCGGGGAGTACGCAGTATTTT | CASSLAGSTQYF
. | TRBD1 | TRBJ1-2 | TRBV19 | TGTGCCAGTAGTATGACAGGGGGGCTATATGGCTACACCTTC | CASSMTGGLYGYTF
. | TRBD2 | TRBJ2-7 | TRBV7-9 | TGTGCCAGCAGCCCTTGGACTAGCGGGGGCTACGAGCAGTACTTC | CASSPWTSGGYEQYF
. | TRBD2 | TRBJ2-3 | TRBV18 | TGTGCCAGCTCAATGGGGACTAGCGGATTCACAGATACGCAGTATTTT | CASSMGTSGFTDTQYF
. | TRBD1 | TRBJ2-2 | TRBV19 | TGTGCCAGTGACGCCGGGACAGGGTGGCCCGGGGAGCTGTTTTTT | CASDAGTGWPGELFF
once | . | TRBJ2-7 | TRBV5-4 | TGTGCCAGCAGCTTGGGGATGGCCTTCTACGAGCAGTACTTC | CASSLGMAFYEQYF
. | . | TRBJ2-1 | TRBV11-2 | TGTGCCAGCAGCTTGGAGAGTTCGATCTACAATGAGCAGTTCTTC | CASSLESSIYNEQFF
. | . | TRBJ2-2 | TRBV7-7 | TGTGCCAGCAGCGAGGCGCGAGGATGGGGGACCGGGGAGCTGTTTTTT | CASSEARGWGTGELFF
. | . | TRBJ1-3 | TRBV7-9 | TGTGCCAGCAGCTTGGGACTGGACAGCCTCTCTGGAAACACCATATATTTT | CASSLGLDSLSGNTIYF
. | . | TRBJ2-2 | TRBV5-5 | TGTGCCAGCAGCTCCGGAGTTTTTTGGTACACCGGGGAGCTGTTTTTT | CASSSGVFWYTGELFF
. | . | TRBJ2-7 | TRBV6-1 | TGTGCCAGCACCAAGGCGGAGGGCTCCTACGAGCAGTACTTC | CASTKAEGSYEQYF
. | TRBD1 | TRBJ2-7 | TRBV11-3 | TGTGCCAGCAGCATTGGACAGGGAGACTACGAGCAGTACTTC | CASSIGQGDYEQYF
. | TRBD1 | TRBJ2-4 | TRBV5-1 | TGCGCCAGCAGCTTGGTGACAGGGCTTGGCAAAAACATTCAGTACTTC | CASSLVTGLGKNIQYF
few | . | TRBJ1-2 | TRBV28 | TGTGCCAGCAGTTCGGCCTATGGCTACACCTTC | CASSSAYGYTF
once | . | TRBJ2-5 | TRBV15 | TGTGCCACCAGCAGAGGGGGGGAGCGGCAAGAGACCCAGTACTTC | CATSRGGERQETQYF
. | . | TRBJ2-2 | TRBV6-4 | TGTGCCAGCAGTGACAGGAACACCGGGGAGCTGTTTTTT | CASSDRNTGELFF
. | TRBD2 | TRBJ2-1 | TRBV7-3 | TGTGCCAGCAGCCCGCGGGGGGGATCCTACAATGAGCAGTTCTTC | CASSPRGGSYNEQFF
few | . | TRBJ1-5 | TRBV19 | TGTGCCAGTAGTATTGGACGGTATAGCAATCAGCCCCAGCATTTT | CASSIGRYSNQPQHF
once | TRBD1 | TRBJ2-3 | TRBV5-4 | TGTGCCAGCAGCCCTGACAGGGGGCGCACAGATACGCAGTATTTT | CASSPDRGRTDTQYF
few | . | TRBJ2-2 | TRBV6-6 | TGTGCCAGCAGTTACTCGAGTAACACCGGGGAGCTGTTTTTT | CASSYSSNTGELFF
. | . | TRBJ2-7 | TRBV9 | TGTGCCAGCAGCACCCAACCTAGCGCCATCTACGAGCAGTACTTC | CASSTQPSAIYEQYF
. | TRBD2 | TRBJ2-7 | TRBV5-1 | TGCGCCAGCCGTGAAGAAGTGCGGGAGGCCCCCTACGAGCAGTACTTC | CASREEVREAPYEQYF
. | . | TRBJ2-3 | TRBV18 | TGTGCCAGCTCACCCCTCCGGCCTTCTAGCACAGATACGCAGTATTTT | CASSPLRPSSTDTQYF
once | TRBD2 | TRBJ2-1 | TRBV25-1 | TGTGCCAGCAGTGATCCCAGCGGGAATAATTACAATGAGCAGTTCTTC | CASSDPSGNNYNEQFF
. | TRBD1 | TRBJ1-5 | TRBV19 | TGTGCCAGTAATGCCGGGACAGGGGGCGGAGGCAATCAGCCCCAGCATTTT | CASNAGTGGGGNQPQHF
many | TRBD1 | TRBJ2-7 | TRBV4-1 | TGCGCCAGCAGCTATTCAAGGACAGGGCCCTACGAGCAGTACTTC | CASSYSRTGPYEQYF
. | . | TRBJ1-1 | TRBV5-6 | TGTGCCAGCAGCTGGGGGGACTTGAACACTGAAGCTTTCTTT | CASSWGDLNTEAFF
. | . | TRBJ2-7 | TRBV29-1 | TGCAGCGTTGAAGAAGTCGGGCAGGGCTACGAGCAGTACTTC | CSVEEVGQGYEQYF
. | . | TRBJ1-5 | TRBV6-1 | TGTGCCAGCAGTGAAGAACAGCAGCCCCAGCATTTT | CASSEEQQPQHF
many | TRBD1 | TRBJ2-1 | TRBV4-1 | TGCGCCAGTTCTGAGGGGGCAGTTTACAATGAGCAGTTCTTC | CASSEGAVYNEQFF
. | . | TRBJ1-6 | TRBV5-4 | TGTGCCAGCAGTTCGCCGGGGAATGATTCACCCCTCCACTTT | CASSSPGNDSPLHF
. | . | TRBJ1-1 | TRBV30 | TGTGCCTGGAGTGTCGGGGGATCAGAAGCTTTCTTT | CAWSVGGSEAFF
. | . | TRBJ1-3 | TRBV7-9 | TGTGCCAGCAGCACTTTTAAGAGGGGCTCTGGAAACACCATATATTTT | CASSTFKRGSGNTIYF
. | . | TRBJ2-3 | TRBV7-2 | TGTGCCAGCACCATGACACGGACAAGGGGGGATACGCAGTATTTT | CASTMTRTRGDTQYF
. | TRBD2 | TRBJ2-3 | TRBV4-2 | TGTGCCAGCAGCCCTTACCGGAGCGGGAGTGCAGATACGCAGTATTTT | CASSPYRSGSADTQYF
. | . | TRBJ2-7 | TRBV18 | TGTGCCAGCTCACCTCGGACTGACTACGAGCAGTACTTC | CASSPRTDYEQYF